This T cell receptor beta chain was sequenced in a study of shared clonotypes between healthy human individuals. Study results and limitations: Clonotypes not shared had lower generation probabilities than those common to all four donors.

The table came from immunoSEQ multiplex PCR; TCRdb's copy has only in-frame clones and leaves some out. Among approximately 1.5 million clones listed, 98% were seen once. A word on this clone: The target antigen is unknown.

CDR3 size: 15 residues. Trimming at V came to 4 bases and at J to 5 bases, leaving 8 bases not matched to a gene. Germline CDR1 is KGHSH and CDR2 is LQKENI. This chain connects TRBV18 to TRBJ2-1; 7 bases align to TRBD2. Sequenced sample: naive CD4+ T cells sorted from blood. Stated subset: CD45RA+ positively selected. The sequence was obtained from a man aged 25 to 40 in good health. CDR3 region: CASSQAQTSNNEQFF. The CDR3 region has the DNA TGTGCCAGCTCACAGGCGCAGACTAGCAACAATGAGCAGTTCTTC.